The following is a T cell receptor (beta chain) sequence with its context. The PCR was carried out with 60 Vbeta primers and 13 Jbeta primers. Some clones are missing from TCRdb's copy, which holds only in-frame ones; the method was immunoSEQ multiplex PCR. The table has 120,000 to 150,000 clones, around 78% seen once; the top ten hold 1.5% to 2%. The CDR3 runs 17 residues. The trim removed 1 base at V and 5 bases at J, leaving 6 bases unmatched. Germline CDR1 reads MDHEN; CDR2 reads SYDVKM. This specimen belongs to a study of cytomegalovirus exposure and HLA in healthy donors. The sequenced material came from PBMCs. This chain links TRBV28 with TRBJ2-4, with TRBD2 identical over 12 bases. The TCR sequence derives from a woman aged 18-35 years in good health and CMV-seronegative. The CDR3 DNA is TGTGCCAGCAGTTTATTGCGACTAGCGGGAGAGGAAAACATTCAGTACTTC. Its protein product is CASSLLRLAGEENIQYF.